In its sample, the clone carrying this TCR beta chain was seen once. Its specificity is unknown. Only in-frame clones appear in the TCRdb table, and some are missing; sequencing was by immunoSEQ multiplex PCR. Here the sample spans about 43,000 clones, 90% to 95% being singletons. The source of the sample is a study of T cells in tuberculosis. The overall study: A South African cohort included IGRA-negative adolescents, latently infected IGRA-positive adolescents and adults with active tuberculosis. Study results and limitations: Classification accuracy was 80% to 90% (AUROC under 0.95) with the GMM-specific repertoire. Samples were chosen by availability of cryopreserved specimens. Shorter CDR3-alpha in active tuberculosis partly drove smaller distances.

The sequenced sample consisted of PBMCs. The TCR sequence derives from a donor between 10 and 35 years old with latent tuberculosis or without tuberculosis infection. Some clones in this sample may be carry-over from other donors' samples.

The CDR3 DNA sequence: TGCGCCAGCAGCCCCAGACAGGGCTACGAGCAGTACTTC. Encoded protein: CASSPRQGYEQYF. The chain links TRBV5-1 to TRBJ2-7; 7 bases line up with TRBD1. Germline CDR1 SGHRS, CDR2 YFSETQ. V lost 4 bases, J lost 3 bases, and 4 bases stayed unmatched. The CDR3 runs to 13 residues.